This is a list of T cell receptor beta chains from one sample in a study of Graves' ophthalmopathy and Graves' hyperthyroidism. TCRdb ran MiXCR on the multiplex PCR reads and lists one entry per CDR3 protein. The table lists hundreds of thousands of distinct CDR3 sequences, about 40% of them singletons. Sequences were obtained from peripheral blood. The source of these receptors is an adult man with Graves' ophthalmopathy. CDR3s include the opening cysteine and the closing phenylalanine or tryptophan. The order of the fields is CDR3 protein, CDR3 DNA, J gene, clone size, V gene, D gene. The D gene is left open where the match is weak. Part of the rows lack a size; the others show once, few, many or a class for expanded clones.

cdr3_aa: CAWSVGRNYGYTF
cdr3_nt: TGTGCCTGGAGTGTCGGCAGGAACTATGGCTACACCTTC
j_call: TRBJ1-2
clone_size: many
v_call: TRBV30
d_call: .

cdr3_aa: CASSYSEMNTGELFF
cdr3_nt: TGTGCCAGCAGTTACTCGGAGATGAACACCGGGGAGCTGTTTTTT
j_call: TRBJ2-2
clone_size: .
v_call: TRBV12-3/TRBV12-4
d_call: .

cdr3_aa: CAGPDRRETQYF
cdr3_nt: TGCGCCGGACCTGACAGGAGGGAGACCCAGTACTTC
j_call: TRBJ2-5
clone_size: .
v_call: TRBV5-1
d_call: .

cdr3_aa: CASGPGVSPLHF
cdr3_nt: TGCGCCAGCGGACCAGGGGTTTCACCCCTCCACTTT
j_call: TRBJ1-6
clone_size: .
v_call: TRBV10-1
d_call: .

cdr3_aa: CASMGAFQHF
cdr3_nt: TGTGCCAGCATGGGGGCCTTTCAGCATTTT
j_call: TRBJ1-5
clone_size: many
v_call: TRBV12-3/TRBV12-4
d_call: .

cdr3_aa: CASSFLRTHPKDGYTF
cdr3_nt: TGTGCCAGCAGCTTCCTGCGGACCCACCCAAAAGATGGCTACACCTTC
j_call: TRBJ1-2
clone_size: few
v_call: TRBV7-9
d_call: .

cdr3_aa: CASSQEFTGGTGYGYTF
cdr3_nt: TGTGCCAGCAGCCAAGAATTTACAGGGGGCACGGGCTATGGCTACACCTTC
j_call: TRBJ1-2
clone_size: few
v_call: TRBV4-2
d_call: TRBD1

cdr3_aa: CASSLLGEGIYQPQHF
cdr3_nt: TGTGCCAGCAGCCTACTTGGGGAGGGGATATATCAGCCCCAGCATTTT
j_call: TRBJ1-5
clone_size: few
v_call: TRBV10-2
d_call: .

cdr3_aa: CSARGSPKETQYF
cdr3_nt: TGCAGTGCTAGGGGGTCACCAAAAGAGACCCAGTACTTC
j_call: TRBJ2-5
clone_size: many
v_call: TRBV20-1
d_call: .

cdr3_aa: CASRTRTGGGYNEAFF
cdr3_nt: TGTGCCAGCAGAACACGGACAGGGGGTGGGTACAATGAAGCTTTCTTT
j_call: TRBJ1-1
clone_size: .
v_call: TRBV7-3
d_call: TRBD1

cdr3_aa: CASSGLAGNTDTQYF
cdr3_nt: TGTGCCAGCAGTGGGCTAGCGGGGAACACAGATACGCAGTATTTT
j_call: TRBJ2-3
clone_size: .
v_call: TRBV25-1
d_call: TRBD2

cdr3_aa: CASSVTGTGPYEQYF
cdr3_nt: TGTGCCAGCAGCGTCACCGGGACAGGCCCCTACGAGCAGTACTTC
j_call: TRBJ2-7
clone_size: .
v_call: TRBV7-9
d_call: TRBD1

cdr3_aa: CASSPSGQGAPEQYF
cdr3_nt: TGTGCCAGCAGTCCCTCGGGACAGGGGGCCCCCGAGCAGTACTTC
j_call: TRBJ2-7
clone_size: .
v_call: TRBV12-3/TRBV12-4
d_call: TRBD1

cdr3_aa: CASSLVATSGSYEQYF
cdr3_nt: TGTGCCAGCAGCTTAGTCGCGACTAGCGGGAGCTACGAGCAGTACTTC
j_call: TRBJ2-7
clone_size: few
v_call: TRBV7-9
d_call: TRBD2

cdr3_aa: CASSTGTGTGQPQHF
cdr3_nt: TGTGCCAGCAGCACAGGGACAGGGACGGGGCAGCCCCAGCATTTT
j_call: TRBJ1-5
clone_size: many
v_call: TRBV7-2
d_call: TRBD1

cdr3_aa: CASSQDVGSTGELFF
cdr3_nt: TGTGCCAGCAGCCAAGATGTGGGGAGCACCGGGGAGCTGTTTTTT
j_call: TRBJ2-2
clone_size: .
v_call: TRBV14
d_call: .

cdr3_aa: CASSQVGDVQETQYF
cdr3_nt: TGTGCCAGCAGCCAAGTAGGGGACGTCCAAGAGACCCAGTACTTC
j_call: TRBJ2-5
clone_size: many
v_call: TRBV14
d_call: .

cdr3_aa: CASSVEVGAGGETQYF
cdr3_nt: TGTGCCAGCAGCGTAGAGGTGGGGGCCGGGGGAGAGACCCAGTACTTC
j_call: TRBJ2-5
clone_size: .
v_call: TRBV9
d_call: .

cdr3_aa: CASRVRQIGYGCTF
cdr3_nt: .
j_call: TRBJ1-2
clone_size: .
v_call: TRBV15
d_call: .

cdr3_aa: CAISDPPGQGYEHF
cdr3_nt: TGTGCCATCAGTGACCCGCCGGGACAGGGCTACGAGCATTTT
j_call: TRBJ1-5
clone_size: .
v_call: TRBV10-3
d_call: TRBD1

cdr3_aa: CASSARHPLNTEAFF
cdr3_nt: TGTGCCAGCAGTGCTAGACACCCCCTGAACACTGAAGCTTTCTTT
j_call: TRBJ1-1
clone_size: few
v_call: TRBV2
d_call: .

cdr3_aa: CASSIGRRGSQETQYF
cdr3_nt: TGCGCCAGCAGCATTGGCCGACGCGGGAGCCAAGAGACCCAGTACTTC
j_call: TRBJ2-5
clone_size: many
v_call: TRBV4-1
d_call: TRBD2

cdr3_aa: CAWTYRGLWGANVLTF
cdr3_nt: TGTGCCTGGACGTACAGGGGGCTTTGGGGGGCCAACGTCCTGACTTTC
j_call: TRBJ2-6
clone_size: few
v_call: TRBV19
d_call: TRBD1

cdr3_aa: CASSLPNTGELFF
cdr3_nt: TGTGCCAGCAGCTTGCCAAACACCGGGGAGCTGTTTTTT
j_call: TRBJ2-2
clone_size: many
v_call: TRBV7-3
d_call: .

cdr3_aa: CASSTQGGPVNTEAFF
cdr3_nt: TGTGCCAGCAGTACCCAGGGAGGGCCGGTGAACACTGAAGCTTTCTTT
j_call: TRBJ1-1
clone_size: .
v_call: TRBV27
d_call: .

cdr3_aa: CSVDRSANYGYTF
cdr3_nt: TGCAGCGTTGACAGGTCAGCTAACTATGGCTACACCTTC
j_call: TRBJ1-2
clone_size: many
v_call: TRBV29-1
d_call: .

cdr3_aa: CASSSLGEYQPQHF
cdr3_nt: TGTGCCAGCAGCTCGTTGGGAGAATATCAGCCCCAGCATTTT
j_call: TRBJ1-5
clone_size: few
v_call: TRBV5-5
d_call: .

cdr3_aa: CASSQDRVTVYEQYF
cdr3_nt: TGTGCCAGCAGCCAAGATAGGGTGACGGTCTACGAGCAGTACTTC
j_call: TRBJ2-7
clone_size: .
v_call: TRBV5-5
d_call: .

cdr3_aa: CASSGGRGVSGYGYTF
cdr3_nt: TGTGCCAGCAGTGGGGGCAGGGGGGTTTCGGGCTATGGCTACACCTTC
j_call: TRBJ1-2
clone_size: .
v_call: TRBV2
d_call: TRBD1

cdr3_aa: CATSPSTSGSGEQYF
cdr3_nt: TGTGCCACCAGCCCATCGACTAGCGGGAGTGGCGAGCAGTACTTC
j_call: TRBJ2-7
clone_size: many
v_call: TRBV15
d_call: TRBD2

cdr3_aa: CAWTTANYGYTF
cdr3_nt: TGTGCCTGGACAACCGCTAACTATGGCTACACCTTC
j_call: TRBJ1-2
clone_size: many
v_call: TRBV30
d_call: .

cdr3_aa: CASSPFRTLSSQYF
cdr3_nt: TGTGCCAGCAGCCCCTTCAGGACGTTGTCTTCGCAGTACTTC
j_call: TRBJ2-7
clone_size: few
v_call: TRBV27
d_call: .

cdr3_aa: CASTLRSGVANTGELFF
cdr3_nt: TGTGCCAGCACCCTACGATCCGGGGTAGCGAACACCGGGGAGCTGTTTTTT
j_call: TRBJ2-2
clone_size: .
v_call: TRBV12-3/TRBV12-4
d_call: .

cdr3_aa: CASSQNRATGSNQPQHF
cdr3_nt: TGTGCCAGCAGCCAAAACAGAGCGACAGGTAGCAATCAGCCCCAGCATTTT
j_call: TRBJ1-5
clone_size: .
v_call: TRBV4-2
d_call: .

cdr3_aa: CASSYSILAGGPRKTQYF
cdr3_nt: TGTGCCAGCAGTTACTCGATTCTAGCGGGGGGACCTCGTAAGACCCAGTACTTC
j_call: TRBJ2-5
clone_size: .
v_call: TRBV6-5
d_call: TRBD2

cdr3_aa: CASSLWGGGYTF
cdr3_nt: TGTGCCAGCAGCTTGTGGGGGGGAGGCTACACCTTC
j_call: TRBJ1-2
clone_size: many
v_call: TRBV7-2
d_call: .

cdr3_aa: CSVVENTGELYF
cdr3_nt: TGCAGCGTTGTGGAGAACACCGGGGAGCTGTACTTC
j_call: TRBJ2-7
clone_size: .
v_call: TRBV29-1
d_call: .

cdr3_aa: CASSSTSGVYEQYF
cdr3_nt: TGCGCCAGCAGCTCGACTAGCGGGGTCTACGAGCAGTACTTC
j_call: TRBJ2-7
clone_size: many
v_call: TRBV5-1
d_call: TRBD2

cdr3_aa: CASSLRQAPEAFF
cdr3_nt: TGTGCCAGCAGCTTAAGACAGGCCCCAGAAGCTTTCTTT
j_call: TRBJ1-1
clone_size: .
v_call: TRBV7-9
d_call: .

cdr3_aa: CASSQDKWGWFGELFF
cdr3_nt: TGTGCCAGCAGCCAAGATAAATGGGGTTGGTTTGGGGAGCTGTTTTTT
j_call: TRBJ2-2
clone_size: .
v_call: TRBV3-1
d_call: .

cdr3_aa: CSASGTGSWETQYF
cdr3_nt: TGCAGCGCATCCGGGACAGGGAGTTGGGAGACCCAGTACTTC
j_call: TRBJ2-5
clone_size: .
v_call: TRBV7-2
d_call: TRBD1

cdr3_aa: CASSQELLRSRNYGYTF
cdr3_nt: TGTGCCAGCAGCCAAGAGTTACTCCGCAGCCGCAACTATGGCTACACCTTC
j_call: TRBJ1-2
clone_size: many
v_call: TRBV4-2
d_call: .

cdr3_aa: CASSPAYTGTGYGYTF
cdr3_nt: TGCGCCAGCAGCCCGGCGTATACCGGGACAGGATATGGCTACACCTTC
j_call: TRBJ1-2
clone_size: .
v_call: TRBV5-1
d_call: TRBD1

cdr3_aa: CASSLYRESNQPQHF
cdr3_nt: TGTGCCAGCAGTTTATACAGGGAAAGCAATCAGCCCCAGCATTTT
j_call: TRBJ1-5
clone_size: .
v_call: TRBV27
d_call: .

cdr3_aa: CASSYWVTGLQETRYF
cdr3_nt: TGTGCCAGCAGTTACTGGGTCACCGGATTGCAAGAGACCCGGTACTTC
j_call: TRBJ2-5
clone_size: .
v_call: TRBV10-3
d_call: .

cdr3_aa: CATSDRGDHEQYF
cdr3_nt: TGTGCCACCTCGGACAGGGGGGATCACGAGCAGTACTTC
j_call: TRBJ2-7
clone_size: .
v_call: TRBV15
d_call: TRBD1